Listed below are T cell receptor beta chains from one sample, sequenced in a study of neurological immune-mediated disorders. TCRdb re-called the 5' RACE reads with MiXCR, one entry per CDR3 protein. The sample has under 45,000 distinct CDR3 sequences, roughly 21% seen once. Material: PBMCs. These receptors were obtained from a man aged 55 to 70 with HTLV-1-associated myelopathy (HAM/TSP). Each CDR3 is given with its conserved first and last residue. Fields, in order: V gene, J gene, D gene, clone size, CDR3 DNA, CDR3 protein. The D gene is left open where the match is weak. Sizes are listed as once, few, many or a size class.

V: TRBV28
J: TRBJ2-1
D: TRBD1
size: many
DNA: TGTGCCACCCGACAGGGGTCACCGTCCTACAATGAGCAGTTCTTC
CDR3: CATRQGSPSYNEQFF

V: TRBV6-5
J: TRBJ2-5
D: TRBD1
size: many
DNA: TGTGCCAGCAGTCCCGCGGGACAGGGGGGAGAGACCCAGTACTTC
CDR3: CASSPAGQGGETQYF

V: TRBV18
J: TRBJ2-3
D: -
size: many
DNA: TGTGCCAGCTCACCAGTGGCGGACCGCCGCACAGATACGCAGTATTTT
CDR3: CASSPVADRRTDTQYF

V: TRBV7-8
J: TRBJ2-7
D: TRBD2
size: many
DNA: TGTGTCAGCAGTACTGGGACTAGCGGACCGATCTACGAGCAGTACTTC
CDR3: CVSSTGTSGPIYEQYF

V: TRBV10-3
J: TRBJ2-1
D: TRBD1
size: many
DNA: TGTGCCATCAGGAGGACAGGGGCGGACGGTGAGCAGTTCTTC
CDR3: CAIRRTGADGEQFF

V: TRBV11-3
J: TRBJ2-2
D: -
size: many
DNA: TGTGCCAGCAGCGTTAGGGGGGGGACAGACGGGGAGCTGTTTTTT
CDR3: CASSVRGGTDGELFF

V: TRBV10-3
J: TRBJ1-1
D: TRBD1
size: many
DNA: TGTGTCATCACCGCCGGACAGGGGGTCTCTGAAGCTTTCTTT
CDR3: CVITAGQGVSEAFF

V: TRBV5-1
J: TRBJ1-1
D: -
size: many
DNA: TGCGCCAGCAGCTCTGGGAGGACAGCAAACACTGAAGCTTTCTTT
CDR3: CASSSGRTANTEAFF

V: TRBV20-1
J: TRBJ2-5
D: TRBD2
size: many
DNA: TGCAGTGCCCCGACTAGCGGGTACCAAGAGACCCAGTACTTC
CDR3: CSAPTSGYQETQYF

V: TRBV7-2
J: TRBJ1-1
D: -
size: many
DNA: TGTGCCAGCAGCTTAGCCTTTGAAGCTTTCTTT
CDR3: CASSLAFEAFF

V: TRBV24-1
J: TRBJ2-2
D: TRBD1
size: many
DNA: TGTGCCACCAGTGATTTTTCAGGACAGGCGAGGACCGGGGAGCTGTTTTTT
CDR3: CATSDFSGQARTGELFF

V: TRBV5-1
J: TRBJ1-2
D: -
size: many
DNA: TGCGCCAGCAGCTTGTCTTTAGGTGTCTATGGCTACACCTTC
CDR3: CASSLSLGVYGYTF

V: TRBV28
J: TRBJ1-6
D: -
size: many
DNA: TGTGCCAGCATCGGGGGCTTCAATTCACCCCTCCACTTT
CDR3: CASIGGFNSPLHF

V: TRBV5-1
J: TRBJ2-7
D: -
size: many
DNA: TGCGCCAGCACCATCTCTGACGGGCGCTACGAGCAGTACTTC
CDR3: CASTISDGRYEQYF

V: TRBV20-1
J: TRBJ2-4
D: -
size: once
DNA: TGCAGTGCTAGAGGGGGGGGCCACAGAAACATTCGGTACTTC
CDR3: CSARGGGHRNIRYF

V: TRBV9
J: TRBJ2-7
D: -
size: many
DNA: TGTGCCAGCAGCGTAGACCCTTTATCCTACGAGCAGTACTTC
CDR3: CASSVDPLSYEQYF

V: TRBV12-3/TRBV12-4
J: TRBJ2-2
D: TRBD2
size: many
DNA: TGTGCCAGCAGTCTCGGGGGAGCGGGAGTTGGGACCGGGGAGCTGTTTTTT
CDR3: CASSLGGAGVGTGELFF

V: TRBV6-6
J: TRBJ1-6
D: TRBD1
size: few
DNA: TGTGCCAGCAGTTACTCGACAGGGTCCTATAATTCACCCCTCCACTTT
CDR3: CASSYSTGSYNSPLHF

V: TRBV20-1
J: TRBJ1-2
D: TRBD1
size: many
DNA: TGCAGTGCTAGCCCGACAGGGGTCGATGGCTACACCTTC
CDR3: CSASPTGVDGYTF

V: TRBV2
J: TRBJ2-5
D: -
size: many
DNA: TGTGCCAGCCTAAGACAGTTAGAGACCCAGTACTTC
CDR3: CASLRQLETQYF